Shown below are 2 T cell receptor beta chains from a single sample sequenced in a study of cytomegalovirus exposure and HLA in healthy donors. Primers for the PCR totalled 60 Vbeta and 13 Jbeta. Produced via immunoSEQ multiplex PCR; TCRdb's table is partial and in-frame only. The sample has about 100,000 clones, 70% seen once. Sequenced material: PBMCs. Receptors originate from a man aged 35 to 55 in good health and CMV-seropositive.

This clone appeared a few times. As DNA, the CDR3 is TGTGCCATCAGTGAGTCCAGGGGAAATAGCAATCAGCCCCAGCATTTT. It encodes CAISESRGNSNQPQHF. The gene calls are TRBV10-3 and TRBJ1-5; D may be TRBD1 (6 bases). V was pared by 0 bases and J by 0 bases, with 9 bases between. Germline V gene lookup returns CDR1 ENHRY and CDR2 SYGVKD. The CDR3 length is 16 residues.

This clone turned up a few times. V is TRBV4-1 and J is TRBJ1-1, with TRBD1 matching 9 bases. The CDR3 is 16 amino acids. Germline V gene lookup returns CDR1 MGHRA and CDR2 YSYEKL. Unmatched junction bases numbered 4, after V lost 2 bases and J lost 0 bases. CDR3 DNA: TGCGCCAGCAGCCAACCGGGACAGGGATTGAACACTGAAGCTTTCTTT. Its protein product is CASSQPGQGLNTEAFF.